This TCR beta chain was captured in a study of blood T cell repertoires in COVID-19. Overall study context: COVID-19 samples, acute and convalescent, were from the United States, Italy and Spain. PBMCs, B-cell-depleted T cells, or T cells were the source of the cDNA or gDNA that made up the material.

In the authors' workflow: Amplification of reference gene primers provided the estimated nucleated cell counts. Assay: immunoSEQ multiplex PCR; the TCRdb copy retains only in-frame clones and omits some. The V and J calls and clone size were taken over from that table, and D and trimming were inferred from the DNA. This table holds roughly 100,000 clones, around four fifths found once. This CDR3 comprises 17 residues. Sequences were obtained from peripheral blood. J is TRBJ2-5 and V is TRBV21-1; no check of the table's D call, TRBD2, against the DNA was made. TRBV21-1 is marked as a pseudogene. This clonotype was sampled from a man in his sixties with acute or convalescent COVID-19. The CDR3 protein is CASSKRMGGLRGETQYF. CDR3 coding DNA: TGTGCCAGCAGCAAACGGATGGGGGGGTTAAGGGGAGAGACCCAGTACTTC.